The 20 T cell receptor beta chains reported below all come from one sample, sequenced in a study of blood T cell repertoires in COVID-19. Data came from immunoSEQ multiplex PCR; TCRdb stores just in-frame clones and leaves some out. This sample yields some 260,000 clones, of which roughly 90% are seen a single time; approximately 9.5% belongs to the top ten. Material for sequencing was PBMCs or T cells enriched from blood (not recorded which). The origin of the receptors is a middle-aged man who had recovered from COVID-19.

The chain is built from TRBV29-1 and TRBJ1-1; possibly TRBD1 for D (6 bases). The germline V gene encodes CDR1 SQVTM and CDR2 ANQGSEA. V lost 7 bases, J lost 3 bases, and 18 bases lay in between. The CDR3 extends over 14 amino acids. The CDR3 DNA follows: TGCAGCGCTACTAACACAGGGAAAGACACTGAAGCTTTCTTT. Its translation is CSATNTGKDTEAFF.

The chain combines TRBV3-1 (or the pseudogene TRBV3-2) with TRBJ1-1; D not resolved. Trimming stripped 3 bases from V and 3 bases from J, with 17 bases between. Looked up from germline, CDR1 is LGHDT and CDR2 is YNNKEL (reference sequence). The length of the CDR3 is 16 residues. CDR3 sequence reads: CASSQTSRGRDTEAFF. The CDR3 nucleotides read TGTGCCAGCAGCCAGACCTCCCGGGGTCGGGACACTGAAGCTTTCTTT.

This clone was recorded only once. The chain is built from TRBV7-3 and TRBJ2-3; 7 nucleotides line up with TRBD1. The CDR3 totals 16 residues. The V gene's germline CDR1 is SGHTA and CDR2 FQGTGA. V lost 3 bases and J lost 0; bases outside the gene matches: 6. CDR3 residues: CASSLGGQASTDTQYF. CDR3 DNA sequence: TGTGCCAGCAGCTTGGGCGGACAGGCGAGCACAGATACGCAGTATTTT.

CDR3 coding DNA: TGCAGCGTTGGGATCCATTCTATTTTAGCGGGCCGATTCAATGAGCAGTTCTTC. Translated, it gives CSVGIHSILAGRFNEQFF. This chain uses TRBV29-1 with TRBJ2-1, with 7 bases that match TRBD2. This CDR3 contains 18 residues. V lost 4 bases, J lost 6 bases, and 21 bases stayed unmatched. Per the germline V gene, CDR1 is SQVTM and CDR2 is ANQGSEA.

This clone was seen only once. The chain employs TRBV3-1 (or the pseudogene TRBV3-2) and TRBJ1-2; D gene unclear. Germline CDR1 and CDR2: LGHDT and YNNKEL (reference sequence). V gave up 1 base and J gave up 5 bases, with 11 bases separating them. The CDR3 contains 14 residues. The CDR3 region has the DNA TGTGCCAGCAGCCAAGGGGCAAGTCGGTATGGCTACACCTTC. Its protein is CASSQGASRYGYTF.

The chain has TRBV20-1 and TRBJ2-1; D remains ambiguous. V lost 2 bases and J 6 bases, leaving 5 bases between the germline ends. There are 11 residues in the CDR3. CDR1 and CDR2 from the germline V gene are DFQATT and SNEGSKA (reference sequence). The CDR3 coding sequence is TGCAGTGCTAGACTAGTCAATGAGCAGTTCTTC. Encoded protein: CSARLVNEQFF.

The V gene is TRBV4-1, the J gene TRBJ1-5; TRBD1 matches at 10 bases. Trimming at V came to 4 bases and at J to 0 bases, leaving 18 bases not matched to a gene. Germline CDR1 is MGHRA and CDR2 is YSYEKL. The CDR3 consists of 21 residues. The CDR3 coding sequence is TGCGCCAGCAGCCTCAAGTCCACATCGGGACAGGGGTGGACTAGCAATCAGCCCCAGCATTTT. Its protein product is CASSLKSTSGQGWTSNQPQHF.

The rearrangement uses TRBV11-2 and TRBJ1-5; perhaps TRBD1 as D (5 bases). CDR1 is SGHAT and CDR2 is FQNNGV in the germline V gene. The CDR3 has 16 amino acids. V was cut by 5 bases and J by 0 bases, with 14 bases left in between. This CDR3 reads CASSLTTGFSNQPQHF. CDR3 bases: TGTGCCAGCAGCCTAACAACAGGATTTAGCAATCAGCCCCAGCATTTT.

V and J are TRBV5-4 and TRBJ2-3, with TRBD2 as a possible D gene (6 bases). The CDR3 totals 15 residues. V shed 0 bases and J shed 3 bases, with 11 bases lying between them. Germline CDR1 SGHNT, CDR2 YYREEE (reference sequence). CDR3 DNA sequence: TGTGCCAGCAGCTTGGACGGGAGTAAGACAGATACGCAGTATTTT. Its translation: CASSLDGSKTDTQYF.

The CDR3 protein is CASSQQGYSYEQYF. Written as DNA, the CDR3 is TGTGCCAGCAGTCAGCAGGGTTACTCCTACGAGCAGTACTTC. This sequence joins TRBV6-5 and TRBJ2-7, with D possibly being TRBD1 (5 bases). The CDR3 extends over 14 amino acids. Germline lookup yields CDR1 MNHEY and CDR2 SVGAGI. The V end was cut by 5 bases, the J end by 0 bases, with 11 bases between.

This sequence joins TRBV11-3 and TRBJ1-6; a weak D match, TRBD1 (6 bases). V dropped 5 bases and J dropped 9 bases, with 20 bases sitting between them. CDR1 and CDR2 from the germline V gene are SGHNT and YENEEA. This CDR3 is built from 16 residues. The CDR3 DNA reads as TGTGCCAGCAGCCCGAGTAGGACAGTTGGAGGTTCACCCCTCCACTTT. It is translated as CASSPSRTVGGSPLHF.

The genes are TRBV12-5 and TRBJ2-7, with D maybe TRBD2 (6 bases). Trimming removed 4 bases at V and 4 bases at J, with 20 bases between. The CDR3 runs 16 residues. Germline loops: CDR1 LGHNT, CDR2 FRNRAP. This CDR3 is CASGSPLGPAGYEQYF. In nucleotides, the CDR3 is TGTGCTAGTGGTTCCCCCCTGGGGCCGGCGGGGTACGAGCAGTACTTC.

V gene TRBV14 combines with J gene TRBJ2-1; 8 bases match TRBD2. The CDR3 sequence is 14 residues long. The J segment lost 6 bases and the V segment lost 4 bases, leaving 5 bases of the junction unmatched. CDR1 and CDR2 (germline): SGHDN, FVKESK. The CDR3 DNA sequence: TGTGCCAGCAGCCCATATACTAGCGGCAATGAGCAGTTCTTC. Translating it yields CASSPYTSGNEQFF. Combining the CDR3 with reference TRBV14 and TRBJ2-1 gives the whole variable domain EAGVTQFPSHSVIEKGQTVTLRCDPISGHDNLYWYRRVMGKEIKFLLHFVKESKQDESGMPNNRFLAERTGGTYSTLKVQPAELEDSGVYFCASSPYTSGNEQFFGPGTRLTVL.

This CDR3 is CASSLASIRGLGYTF. Written as DNA, the CDR3 is TGTGCCAGCAGCTTGGCCTCTATTAGGGGGCTTGGCTACACCTTC. The chain uses TRBV5-4 and TRBJ1-2; 7 positions match TRBD1. Germline CDR1 reads SGHNT; CDR2 reads YYREEE (reference sequence). V was clipped by 0 bases and J by 7 bases; unmatched bases: 9. The CDR3 contains 15 residues.

The CDR3 spells CASSTGLGNEQFF. CDR3 DNA sequence: TGTGCCAGCTCGACAGGGTTGGGTAATGAGCAGTTCTTC. The chain links TRBV2 to TRBJ2-1; 7 bases map to TRBD1. The CDR3 consists of 13 residues. V shed 8 bases and J 7 bases; nucleotides not matched to a gene: 8. Germline loops: CDR1 SNHLY, CDR2 FYNNEI.

This chain joins TRBV3-1 (or the pseudogene TRBV3-2) and TRBJ2-3; D is unclear. The CDR3 is made up of 14 amino acids. CDR1 is LGHDT and CDR2 is YNNKEL in the germline V gene (reference sequence). V was clipped by 2 bases and J by 4 bases, with 10 bases between them. The CDR3 bases are TGTGCCAGCAGCCAACTATTTGCGTCAGATACGCAGTATTTT. Its protein product is CASSQLFASDTQYF.

The genes are TRBV2 and TRBJ2-2; TRBD2 agrees at 7 bases. The CDR3 is 14 residues long. V dropped 4 bases and J dropped 7; count of bases not matched to a gene: 6. The germline V gene has CDR1 SNHLY and CDR2 FYNNEI. CDR3 region: CASSGTSMSGELFF. The CDR3 DNA sequence: TGTGCCAGCAGTGGGACTAGTATGAGCGGGGAGCTGTTTTTT.

With respect to this clone: A junction end diverges from the germline sequence, so it may reflect a read error. CDR3 nucleotide sequence: TGTGCCAGCAGCCGCGGGACTAGCGGGGACCAAGAGACCCGGTACTTC. This sequence encodes CASSRGTSGDQETRYF. The chain uses TRBV11-3 and TRBJ2-5; 13 bases agree with TRBD2. The CDR3 spans 16 residues. Germline lookup yields CDR1 SGHNT and CDR2 YENEEA.

Only a few counts were recorded for this clone. This chain links TRBV29-1 with TRBJ2-2, with TRBD2 matching 12 bases. The CDR3 covers 18 residues. Germline V gives CDR1 SQVTM, CDR2 ANQGSEA. V was clipped by 7 bases and J by 9 bases; unmatched bases: 21. As DNA, the CDR3 is TGCAGCGAGAGGACTAGCGGGGTCACTACACCCTTTTTCCGGGAGCTGTTTTTT. Translation: CSERTSGVTTPFFRELFF.

The chain is built from TRBV5-1 and TRBJ2-7; 14 bases fit TRBD2. V lost 4 bases and J lost 3; bases outside the gene matches: 12. The CDR3 covers 18 residues. Per germline, CDR1 SGHRS and CDR2 YFSETQ. Here the CDR3 reads CASSKGLAGAATIYEQYF. CDR3 coding DNA: TGCGCCAGCAGCAAGGGACTAGCGGGAGCGGCTACTATCTACGAGCAGTACTTC.